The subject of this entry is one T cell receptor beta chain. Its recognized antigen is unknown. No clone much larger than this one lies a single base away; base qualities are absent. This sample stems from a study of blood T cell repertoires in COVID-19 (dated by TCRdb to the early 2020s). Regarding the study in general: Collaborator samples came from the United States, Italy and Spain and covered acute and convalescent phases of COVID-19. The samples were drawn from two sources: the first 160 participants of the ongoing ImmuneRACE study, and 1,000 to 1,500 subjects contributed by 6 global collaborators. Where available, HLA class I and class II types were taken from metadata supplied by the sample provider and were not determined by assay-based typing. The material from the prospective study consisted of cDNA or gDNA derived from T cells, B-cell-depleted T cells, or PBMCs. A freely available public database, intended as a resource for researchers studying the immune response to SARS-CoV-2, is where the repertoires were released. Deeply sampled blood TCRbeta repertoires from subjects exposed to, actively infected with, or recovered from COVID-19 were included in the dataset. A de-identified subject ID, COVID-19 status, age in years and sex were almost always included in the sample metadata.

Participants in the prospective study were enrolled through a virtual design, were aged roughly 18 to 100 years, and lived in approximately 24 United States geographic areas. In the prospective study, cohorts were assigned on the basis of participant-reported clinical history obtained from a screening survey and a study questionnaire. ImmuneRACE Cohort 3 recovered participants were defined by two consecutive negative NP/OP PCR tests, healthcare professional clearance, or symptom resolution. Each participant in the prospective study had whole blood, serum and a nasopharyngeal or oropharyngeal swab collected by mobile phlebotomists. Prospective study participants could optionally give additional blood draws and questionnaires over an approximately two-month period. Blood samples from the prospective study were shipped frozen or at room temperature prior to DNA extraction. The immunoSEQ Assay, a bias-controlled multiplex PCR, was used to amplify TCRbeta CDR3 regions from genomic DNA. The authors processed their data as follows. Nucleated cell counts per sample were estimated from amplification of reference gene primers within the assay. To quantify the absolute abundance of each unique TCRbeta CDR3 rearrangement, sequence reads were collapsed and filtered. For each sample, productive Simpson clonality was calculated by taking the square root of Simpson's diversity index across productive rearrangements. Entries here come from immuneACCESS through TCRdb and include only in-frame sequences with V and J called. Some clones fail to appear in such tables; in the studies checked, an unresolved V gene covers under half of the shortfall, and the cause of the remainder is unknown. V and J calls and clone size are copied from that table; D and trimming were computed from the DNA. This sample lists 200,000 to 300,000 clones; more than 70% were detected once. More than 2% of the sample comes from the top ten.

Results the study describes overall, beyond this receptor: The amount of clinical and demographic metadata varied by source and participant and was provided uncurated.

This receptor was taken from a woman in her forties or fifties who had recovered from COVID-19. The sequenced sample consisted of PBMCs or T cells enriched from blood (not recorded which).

DNA sequence: TGTGCCAGCAGCCCGGGACAGTTCTATGGCTACACCTTC. This yields the protein CASSPGQFYGYTF. The chain is made from TRBV7-9 and TRBJ1-2; 7 of the junction bases match TRBD1. Trimmed from V: 5 bases; trimmed from J: 4 bases; junction bases lacking a gene match: 4. From the germline V gene (reference sequence), CDR1 is SEHNR and CDR2 is FQNEAQ. The CDR3, from cysteine to phenylalanine, totals 13 residues. The sequence is cut down to CDR3 DNA, 39 bases in frame from base 1.